This passage covers 20 T cell receptor beta chains from one sample sequenced in a study of OX40 agonist ivuxolimab in advanced cancers. TCRdb keeps only in-frame clones here, not all; method: immunoSEQ multiplex PCR. The sample holds some 13,000 clones, under 80% seen once. The specimen was CD4+ or CD8+ T cells sorted from blood, collected in a trial of the OX40 agonist ivuxolimab. These receptors originate from an adult with an advanced solid tumor such as melanoma, head and neck, liver or kidney cancer.

CDR3 DNA: TGTGCCAGCAGTTTACTCTACCGGGACAGGGGAAGGAACACTGAAGCTTTCTTT. Protein sequence: CASSLLYRDRGRNTEAFF. The chain combines TRBV28 with TRBJ1-1; 10 bases fit TRBD1. The CDR3 is 18 residues long. J gave up 1 base and V 2 bases, and 10 bases lay outside the gene matches. CDR1 and CDR2 from the germline V gene are MDHEN and SYDVKM.

The chain carries TRBV28 and TRBJ2-3; TRBD1 matches at 7 bases. Germline V CDR1 and CDR2: MDHEN, SYDVKM. This CDR3 spans 16 amino acids. The ends lost 5 bases at V and 3 bases at J; junction bases unmatched: 11. DNA for the CDR3: TGTGCCAGCAGTCCCACAGGGGCGGATTGGACAGATACGCAGTATTTT. Translated: CASSPTGADWTDTQYF. Complete variable domain (other parts from reference TRBV28 and TRBJ2-3): DVKVTQSSRYLVKRTGEKVFLECVQDMDHENMFWYRQDPGLGLRLIYFSYDVKMKEKGDIPEGYSVSREKKERFSLILESASTNQTSMYLCASSPTGADWTDTQYFGPGTRLTVL.

The gene calls are TRBV9 and TRBJ2-2, with 10 nucleotides matching TRBD2. The germline CDR1 and CDR2 sequences are SGDLS and YYNGEE. The junction had 9 bases not matched to a gene; V was cut back by 4 bases and J by 3 bases. This CDR3 is 17 amino acids long. The CDR3 DNA is TGTGCCAGCAGCCCCCGGGGGACTAGCGTAGACACCGGGGAGCTGTTTTTT. Its protein is CASSPRGTSVDTGELFF.

V usage is TRBV14 and J usage is TRBJ2-7, with D possibly matching TRBD2 (6 bases). The CDR3 spans 15 residues. The V gene's germline CDR1 is SGHDN and CDR2 FVKESK. Trimming pared 4 bases from V and 6 bases from J, leaving 19 bases between. CDR3 sequence reads: CASSRTTGSSVEQYF. The CDR3 DNA sequence: TGTGCCAGCAGCCGAACCACCGGGAGTTCGGTCGAGCAGTACTTC.

A few counts support this clone. The chain combines TRBV19 with TRBJ1-5, with a weak D call TRBD1 (5 bases). Looked up from germline, CDR1 is LNHDA and CDR2 is SQIVND (reference sequence). The CDR3 is 15 amino acids. V lost 5 bases, J lost 6 bases, and 17 bases lay in between. This CDR3 is CASSSLGASFQPQHF. CDR3 DNA: TGTGCCAGTAGTTCTCTAGGGGCCAGTTTTCAGCCCCAGCATTTT.

This sequence joins TRBV6-6 and TRBJ1-1; TRBD1 matches at 8 bases. The CDR3 extends over 12 amino acids. V shed 5 bases, J shed 10 bases, and the junction held 6 bases outside the gene matches. Germline CDR1 is MNHNY and CDR2 is SVGAGI (reference sequence). As DNA, the CDR3 is TGTGCCAGCAGTCGAGACAGGGGAGTAGCTTTCTTT. It specifies CASSRDRGVAFF.

V usage is TRBV6-1 and J usage is TRBJ1-2; no definite D call. Looked up from germline, CDR1 is MNHNS and CDR2 is SASEGT. The CDR3 sequence is 12 residues long. V shed 7 bases and J shed 0 bases, with 6 bases lying between them. CDR3 nucleotides: TGTGCCAGCACGGGAGCTAACTATGGCTACACCTTC. It yields the protein CASTGANYGYTF.

The chain is built from TRBV5-5 and TRBJ2-7; no definite D call. Per the germline V gene, CDR1 is SGHKS and CDR2 is YYEKEE (reference sequence). The CDR3 is 14 residues long. V lost 1 base to trimming and J lost 3 bases, with 11 bases between them. CDR3 residues: CASSLQLHYYEQYF. DNA for the CDR3: TGTGCCAGCAGCTTGCAACTTCATTACTACGAGCAGTACTTC.

This clone showed up just a few times. CDR3 amino acids: CASSLANEKLFF. The CDR3 DNA is TGTGCCAGCAGCTTGGCTAATGAAAAACTGTTTTTT. This sequence joins TRBV7-9 and TRBJ1-4; the D is unclear. Germline CDR1 and CDR2: SEHNR and FQNEAQ (reference sequence). The CDR3 totals 12 residues. V dropped 3 bases and J dropped 3 bases, with 2 bases sitting between them. Supplemented by reference TRBV7-9 and TRBJ1-4, the full variable domain reads DTGVSQNPRHKITKRGQNVTFRCDPISEHNRLYWYRQTLGQGPEFLTYFQNEAQLEKSRLLSDRFSAERPKGSFSTLEIQRTEQGDSAMYLCASSLANEKLFFGSGTQLSVL.

This clone has just a few counts. The chain recombines TRBV7-9 with TRBJ1-6; unclear D gene. Trimming pared 1 base from V and 9 bases from J, leaving 10 bases between. This CDR3 is 14 amino acids long. The germline V gene encodes CDR1 SEHNR and CDR2 FQNEAQ (reference sequence). Here the CDR3 DNA reads TGTGCCAGCAGCTTAGGACAATTTCTTTCACCCCTCCACTTT. This encodes CASSLGQFLSPLHF.

V usage is TRBV30 and J usage is TRBJ1-4; D is uncertain. V dropped 0 bases and J dropped 8 bases, with 7 bases sitting between them. Per germline, CDR1 GTSNPN and CDR2 SVGIG (reference sequence). The CDR3 has 12 residues. As DNA, the CDR3 is TGTGCCTGGAGTGTACTCGGGGAAAAACTGTTTTTT. Its protein is CAWSVLGEKLFF.

The V call is TRBV27, the J call TRBJ2-1; D may be TRBD2 (5 bases). Germline loops: CDR1 MNHEY, CDR2 SMNVEV (reference sequence). Trimming left V 5 bases short and J 4 bases short, with 6 bases between. The length of the CDR3 is 12 residues. The CDR3 is CASSLAYNEQFF. CDR3 DNA: TGTGCCAGCAGTCTAGCATACAATGAGCAGTTCTTC.

The chain uses TRBV28 and TRBJ2-3, with TRBD2 matching 7 bases. Germline values: CDR1 MDHEN, CDR2 SYDVKM. The CDR3 spans 14 residues. V shed 6 bases, J shed 4 bases, and the junction held 7 bases outside the gene matches. This CDR3 reads CASSWGGGSDTQYF. CDR3 DNA: TGTGCCAGCAGCTGGGGGGGTGGCTCAGATACGCAGTATTTT. Drawing the rest from reference TRBV28 and TRBJ2-3, the complete variable domain is DVKVTQSSRYLVKRTGEKVFLECVQDMDHENMFWYRQDPGLGLRLIYFSYDVKMKEKGDIPEGYSVSREKKERFSLILESASTNQTSMYLCASSWGGGSDTQYFGPGTRLTVL.

CDR3 residues: CASSPRTSGTEQFF. The CDR3 DNA reads TGTGCCAGCAGCCCAAGGACTAGCGGGACTGAGCAGTTCTTC. The chain couples TRBV7-8 to TRBJ2-1; 12 bases are a match to TRBD2. Germline CDR1 reads SGHVS; CDR2 reads FQNEAQ. V dropped 5 bases and J dropped 9; count of bases not matched to a gene: 5. This CDR3 comprises 14 residues.

The chain recombines TRBV7-9 with TRBJ2-1; the D is unclear. The V end lost 0 bases, the J end lost 0 bases, and 9 bases lay between the germline ends. In germline, CDR1 is SEHNR, CDR2 FQNEAQ (reference sequence). The CDR3 is made up of 16 amino acids. The CDR3 DNA reads as TGTGCCAGCAGCTTAGCGGCGGCCCGCTCCTACAATGAGCAGTTCTTC. The encoded protein is CASSLAAARSYNEQFF. Looking up the rest from reference TRBV7-9 and TRBJ2-1 gives the full variable domain: DTGVSQNPRHKITKRGQNVTFRCDPISEHNRLYWYRQTLGQGPEFLTYFQNEAQLEKSRLLSDRFSAERPKGSFSTLEIQRTEQGDSAMYLCASSLAAARSYNEQFFGPGTRLTVL.

Only a few counts were recorded for this clone. The V call is TRBV2, the J call TRBJ2-1; D gene uncertain. The germline V gene has CDR1 SNHLY and CDR2 FYNNEI. This CDR3 has 14 amino acids. Trimming cost V 3 bases and J 8 bases, with 14 bases left between them. CDR3 nucleotides: TGTGCCAGCAGTGATAGCCGCAGCGAAGATGAGCAGTTCTTC. This sequence encodes CASSDSRSEDEQFF. Full variable domain (rest looked up from reference TRBV2 and TRBJ2-1): EPEVTQTPSHQVTQMGQEVILRCVPISNHLYFYWYRQILGQKVEFLVSFYNNEISEKSEIFDDQFSVERPDGSNFTLKIRSTKLEDSAMYFCASSDSRSEDEQFFGPGTRLTVL.

V and J are TRBV27 and TRBJ2-7; 12 bases align to TRBD2. The germline V gene has CDR1 MNHEY and CDR2 SMNVEV (reference sequence). The CDR3 extends over 19 amino acids. Unmatched junction bases numbered 16, after V lost 2 bases and J lost 5 bases. The CDR3 DNA reads TGTGCCAGCAGTTTAGGAGCTAGCGGGAGGGCCCAAAATTTTCACGAGCAGTACTTC. As protein: CASSLGASGRAQNFHEQYF.

V and J are TRBV7-6 and TRBJ2-1; TRBD2 agrees at 8 bases. The junction had 9 bases not matched to a gene; V was cut back by 1 base and J by 7 bases. The CDR3 has 16 amino acids. From germline, CDR1 is SGHVS and CDR2 FNYEAQ. CDR3 sequence reads: CASSLDGLANPNEQFF. The DNA of the CDR3 is TGTGCCAGCAGCTTAGACGGACTAGCTAATCCAAATGAGCAGTTCTTC.

The rearrangement joins TRBV23-1 to TRBJ2-7; D gene ambiguous. TRBV23-1 is an open reading frame, and its role is uncertain. V was cut by 4 bases and J by 2 bases, with 15 bases left in between. The CDR3 is 15 amino acids. The CDR3 nucleotides read TGCGCCAGCAGTCCGGCTGGCAGGCGTACCTACGAGCAGTACTTC. Residues: CASSPAGRRTYEQYF.

The chain joins TRBV28 to TRBJ2-1; the match to TRBD2 covers 9 bases. This CDR3 comprises 15 residues. Per germline, CDR1 MDHEN and CDR2 SYDVKM. Unmatched junction bases numbered 7, after V lost 7 bases and J lost 3 bases. The CDR3 coding sequence is TGTGCCAGCAACCCTAGCGGGACTCTCTACAATGAGCAGTTCTTC. This translates into CASNPSGTLYNEQFF.